This T cell receptor (beta chain) came from a study of blood T cells in healthy people across ages. For this clonotype: As yet, its antigen is unknown.

A second PCR of roughly 7 to 11 cycles used a sample-barcoded 5' primer and a J-beta primer mix. A template-switch adaptor containing 12 random nucleotides labeled each cDNA molecule. Each CDR3 protein gets one entry after TCRdb re-called the 5' RACE reads with MiXCR. The profile shows hundreds of thousands of distinct CDR3 sequences, around 43% of them singletons. Between the trimmed V and J ends, which lost 7 bases and 0 bases, there was a span of 19 bases. This CDR3 region has 17 residues. CDR1 MDHEN and CDR2 SYDVKM come from the germline V gene. General study findings and limits: Correlation between TCR beta diversity and naive T cell percentage was strong.

The V call is TRBV28, the J call TRBJ1-5; D is uncertain. This TCR was recovered from a man aged 80 or over in good health. Material for sequencing was blood. Written as DNA, the CDR3 is TGTGCCAGCACCCATTGGGGAGGCTCAAATAGCAATCAGCCCCAGCATTTT. This encodes CASTHWGGSNSNQPQHF.